Shown below are 16 T cell receptor beta chains from a single sample sequenced in a study of blood T cell repertoires in COVID-19 (dated by TCRdb to the early 2020s). Receptor amplification or capture employed the immunoSEQ multiplex PCR assay. The immuneACCESS repertoire file appears here via TCRdb, limited to in-frame rearrangements. These files lack a portion of the clones; in checked studies, under half of the deficit traces to unresolved V genes, and the cause of the others is not known. The sample data list about 480,000 clones, and about 85% of these were observed just once. The biggest ten clones account for almost 2% of the sample. The sequencing sample was made of PBMCs or T cells enriched from blood (not recorded which). These receptors were obtained from a woman aged 18-35 years with acute COVID-19.

The V gene is TRBV6-5, the J gene TRBJ1-2, with 9 bases aligning to TRBD1. The CDR3 is made up of 14 amino acids. CDR1 is MNHEY, CDR2 SVGAGI, per germline. Losses at the gene ends were 6 bases for V and 10 bases for J; bases not matched to a gene: 12. The CDR3 protein is CASSLSRTGVDYTF. DNA for the CDR3: TGTGCCAGCAGCCTCAGTCGGACAGGGGTGGACTACACCTTC.

The rearrangement uses TRBV27 and TRBJ1-1, with D perhaps matching TRBD1 (6 bases). In germline, CDR1 is MNHEY, CDR2 SMNVEV (reference sequence). The CDR3 totals 14 residues. V lost 1 base and J lost 4, with 10 bases in between. In DNA form, the CDR3 reads TGTGCCAGCAGTTTATGGGGAGGGGGCACTGAAGCTTTCTTT. It codes for CASSLWGGGTEAFF.

The chain carries TRBV29-1 and TRBJ2-5, with a possible D match to TRBD1 (5 bases). The germline V gene encodes CDR1 SQVTM and CDR2 ANQGSEA. V shed 4 bases and J shed 4 bases, with 16 bases lying between them. The CDR3 has 14 amino acids. In nucleotides, the CDR3 is TGCAGCGTTGTGGGGCGCGTTATCCTAGAGACCCAGTACTTC. It encodes CSVVGRVILETQYF.

The V gene is TRBV18, the J gene TRBJ2-7; D unclear. This CDR3 spans 14 amino acids. The germline V gene has CDR1 KGHSH and CDR2 LQKENI. With 2 bases removed from V and 6 bases from J, the gap between germline ends came to 14 bases. This CDR3 reads CASSPTIRISEQYF. CDR3 DNA: TGTGCCAGCTCACCAACAATCAGGATAAGCGAGCAGTACTTC.

Worth noting for this clone: The identical CDR3 is also encoded by other nucleotide sequences in the sample. V and J are TRBV18 and TRBJ1-2; possibly TRBD1 for D (5 bases). V was cut by 3 bases and J by 3 bases, with 8 bases left in between. The CDR3 has 13 residues. Looked up from germline, CDR1 is KGHSH and CDR2 is LQKENI. The CDR3 bases are TGTGCCAGCTCACCCGGGGGAGACTATGGCTACACCTTC. The encoded protein is CASSPGGDYGYTF.

This rearrangement joins TRBV27 to TRBJ2-7, with D uncertain. This CDR3 contains 12 residues. V lost 5 bases to trimming and J lost 9 bases, with 14 bases between them. The germline V gene encodes CDR1 MNHEY and CDR2 SMNVEV (reference sequence). CDR3 in DNA: TGTGCCAGCAGTACCCCTCCTAGTCGGCAGTACTTC. It translates to CASSTPPSRQYF.

V is TRBV7-8 and J is TRBJ1-1; tentative D call: TRBD1 (5 bases). Germline assignment: CDR1 SGHVS and CDR2 FQNEAQ. The germline V and J ends were trimmed by 1 base and 4 bases, with 10 bases remaining between them. This CDR3 has 14 residues. In DNA, the CDR3 is TGTGCCAGCAGCTTAGAAGGGGTTCTCACTGAAGCTTTCTTT. It codes for CASSLEGVLTEAFF.

The rearrangement joins TRBV3-1 (or the pseudogene TRBV3-2) to TRBJ1-3, with 9 positions matching TRBD1. Germline V gives CDR1 LGHDT, CDR2 YNNKEL (reference sequence). Trimming cost V 4 bases and J 4 bases; bases outside gene matches: 14. CDR3 size: 18 residues. The CDR3 sequence: CASSPLPGGTGIGNTIYF. In DNA, the CDR3 is TGTGCCAGCAGCCCTCTCCCGGGGGGGACAGGGATCGGAAACACCATATATTTT.

This clone was observed a few times. J is TRBJ2-1 and V is TRBV27; TRBD2 matches 7 bases. V shed 3 bases, J shed 7 bases, and the junction held 6 bases outside the gene matches. The germline V gene encodes CDR1 MNHEY and CDR2 SMNVEV (reference sequence). The CDR3 is 14 residues long. The CDR3 protein is CASSFPGLGNEQFF. CDR3 bases: TGTGCCAGCAGTTTCCCCGGACTAGGGAATGAGCAGTTCTTC.

CDR3 amino acids: CASKEASGSYEQYF. CDR3 sequence (DNA): TGTGCCAGTAAGGAGGCTAGCGGTTCCTACGAGCAGTACTTC. This chain links TRBV19 with TRBJ2-7; 7 positions match TRBD2. The J segment lost 1 base and the V segment lost 7 bases, leaving 7 bases of the junction unmatched. CDR1 LNHDA and CDR2 SQIVND come from the germline V gene (reference sequence). CDR3 size: 14 residues.

The rearrangement uses TRBV29-1 and TRBJ2-1, with 7 bases matching TRBD2. The ends lost 4 bases at V and 0 bases at J; junction bases unmatched: 3. The CDR3 totals 14 residues. Per germline, CDR1 SQVTM and CDR2 ANQGSEA. CDR3 DNA sequence: TGCAGCGTTGGACGGGGGGACTCCTACAATGAGCAGTTCTTC. Protein sequence: CSVGRGDSYNEQFF.

The chain uses TRBV6-5 and TRBJ1-5; possible D gene TRBD1, 5 bases. The CDR3 contains 12 residues. Germline V lookup: CDR1 MNHEY, CDR2 SVGAGI. V was trimmed by 4 bases and J by 6 bases, leaving 7 bases between them. In DNA form, the CDR3 reads TGTGCCAGCAGTTCTGGGGCTCAGCCCCAGCATTTT. It specifies CASSSGAQPQHF.

This clone is a singleton in its sample. This sequence joins TRBV28 and TRBJ1-6; D is uncertain. Germline values: CDR1 MDHEN, CDR2 SYDVKM. This CDR3 is 12 amino acids long. V shed 5 bases and J shed 10 bases, with 9 bases lying between them. This CDR3 reads CASSPTRSPLHF. In nucleotides, the CDR3 is TGTGCCAGCAGTCCTACTCGCTCACCCCTCCACTTT.

The chain links TRBV3-1 (or the pseudogene TRBV3-2) to TRBJ2-3; no definite D call. The germline V gene encodes CDR1 LGHDT and CDR2 YNNKEL (reference sequence). V lost 4 bases and J 2 bases, leaving 10 bases between the germline ends. This CDR3 has 14 residues. For the CDR3, the DNA is TGTGCCAGCAGCCCCCAGGCCCTCACAGATACGCAGTATTTT. This translates into CASSPQALTDTQYF.

The rearrangement links TRBV5-6 to TRBJ1-1, with D uncertain. The CDR3 is made up of 12 amino acids. Germline CDR1 and CDR2: SGHDT and YYEEEE. Trimming removed 1 base at V and 8 bases at J, with 9 bases between. CDR3 DNA: TGTGCCAGCAGCTTGAAGGAGGCGGAAGCTTTCTTT. This sequence encodes CASSLKEAEAFF.

The rearrangement links TRBV27 to TRBJ2-5; possibly TRBD1 for D (6 bases). V lost 3 bases and J lost 2, with 10 bases in between. Germline lookup yields CDR1 MNHEY and CDR2 SMNVEV (reference sequence). This CDR3 spans 14 amino acids. Written as DNA, the CDR3 is TGTGCCAGCAGTTTTGGGGGACAACAAGAGACCCAGTACTTC. Translated: CASSFGGQQETQYF.